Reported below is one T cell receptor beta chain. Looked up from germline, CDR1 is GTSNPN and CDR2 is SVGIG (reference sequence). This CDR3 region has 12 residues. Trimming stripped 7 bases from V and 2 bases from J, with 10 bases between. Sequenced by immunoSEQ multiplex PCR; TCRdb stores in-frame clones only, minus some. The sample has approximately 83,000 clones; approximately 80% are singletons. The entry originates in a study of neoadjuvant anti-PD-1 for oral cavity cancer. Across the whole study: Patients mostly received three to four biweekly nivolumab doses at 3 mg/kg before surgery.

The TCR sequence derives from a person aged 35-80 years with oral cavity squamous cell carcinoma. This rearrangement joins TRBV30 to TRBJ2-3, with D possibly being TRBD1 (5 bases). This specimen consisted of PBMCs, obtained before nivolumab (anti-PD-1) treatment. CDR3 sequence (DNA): TGTGCCTATCAAGGGGACACAGATACGCAGTATTTT. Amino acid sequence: CAYQGDTDTQYF.